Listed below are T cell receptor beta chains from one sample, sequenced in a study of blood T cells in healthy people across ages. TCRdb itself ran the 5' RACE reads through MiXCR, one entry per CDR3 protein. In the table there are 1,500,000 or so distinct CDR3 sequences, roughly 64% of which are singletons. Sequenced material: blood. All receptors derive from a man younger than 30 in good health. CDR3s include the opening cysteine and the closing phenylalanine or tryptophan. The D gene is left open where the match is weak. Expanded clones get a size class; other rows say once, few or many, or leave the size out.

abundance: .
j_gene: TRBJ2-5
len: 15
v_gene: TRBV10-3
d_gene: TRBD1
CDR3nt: TGTGCCATCAGGGAGGGACAGGCCAACCAAGAGACCCAGTACTTC
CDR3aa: CAIREGQANQETQYF

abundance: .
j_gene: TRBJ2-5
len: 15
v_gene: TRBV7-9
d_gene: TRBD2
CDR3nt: TGTGCCAGCAGCACAAGACTAGCGAACCAAGAGACCCAGTACTTC
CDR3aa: CASSTRLANQETQYF

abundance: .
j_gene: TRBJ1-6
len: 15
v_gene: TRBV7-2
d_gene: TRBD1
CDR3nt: TGTGCCAGCAGCTCCGCCGGGACAGACCCCAAACCCCTCCACTTT
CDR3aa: CASSSAGTDPKPLHF

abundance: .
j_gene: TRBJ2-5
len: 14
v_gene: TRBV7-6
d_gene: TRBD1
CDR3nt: TGTGCCAGAAGCGTACCGGGACAGGGGGAGACCCAGTACTTC
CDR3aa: CARSVPGQGETQYF

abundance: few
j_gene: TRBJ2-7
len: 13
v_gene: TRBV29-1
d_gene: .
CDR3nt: TGCAGCGTTGTGTCATACAGGGCCTACGAGCAGTACTTC
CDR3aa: CSVVSYRAYEQYF

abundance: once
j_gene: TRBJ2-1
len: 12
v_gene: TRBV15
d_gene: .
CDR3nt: TGTGCCACCAGCTCAATCCGCCTCGAGCAGTTCTTC
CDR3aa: CATSSIRLEQFF

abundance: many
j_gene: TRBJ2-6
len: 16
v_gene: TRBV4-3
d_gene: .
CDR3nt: TGCGCCAGCAGCCAAGAGGCAGGGACTGGGGCCAACGTCCTGACTTTC
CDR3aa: CASSQEAGTGANVLTF

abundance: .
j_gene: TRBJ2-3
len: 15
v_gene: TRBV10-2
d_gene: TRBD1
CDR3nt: TGCGCCAGCCGACCCCCAGGACAGGTGGGAGATACGCAGTATTTT
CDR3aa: CASRPPGQVGDTQYF

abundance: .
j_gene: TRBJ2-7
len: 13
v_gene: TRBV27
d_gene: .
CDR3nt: TGTGCCAGCAGTCCAATAGGGTGGTACGAGCAGTACTTC
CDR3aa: CASSPIGWYEQYF

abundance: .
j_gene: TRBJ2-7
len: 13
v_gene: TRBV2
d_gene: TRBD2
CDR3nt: TGTGCCAGCGAGGTAGCGGGATACTACGAGCAGTACTTC
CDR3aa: CASEVAGYYEQYF

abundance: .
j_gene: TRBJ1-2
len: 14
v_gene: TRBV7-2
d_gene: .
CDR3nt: TGTGCCAGCAGCTTAGAAGGGGAAGCCTATGGCTACACCTTC
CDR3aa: CASSLEGEAYGYTF

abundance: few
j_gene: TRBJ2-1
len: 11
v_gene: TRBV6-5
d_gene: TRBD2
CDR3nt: TGTGCCAGCAGCACCGGGACTAGTCAGTTCTTC
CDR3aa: CASSTGTSQFF

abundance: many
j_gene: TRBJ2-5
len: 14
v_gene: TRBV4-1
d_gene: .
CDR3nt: TGTGCCAGCAGCCGAGGACAGAACCAAGAGACCCAGTACTTC
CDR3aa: CASSRGQNQETQYF

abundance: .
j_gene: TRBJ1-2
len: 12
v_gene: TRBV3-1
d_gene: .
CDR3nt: TGTGCCAGCAGCCAGGGGGACGATGGCTACACCTTC
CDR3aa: CASSQGDDGYTF

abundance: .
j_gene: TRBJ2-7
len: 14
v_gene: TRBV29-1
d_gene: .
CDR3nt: TGCAGCGTTGAGGGCCAGGTAGACTCCTACGAGCAGTACTTC
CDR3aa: CSVEGQVDSYEQYF

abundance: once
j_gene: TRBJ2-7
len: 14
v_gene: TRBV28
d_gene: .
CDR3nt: TGTGCCAGCAATCAATGGGGACCCCGCACCGAGCAGTACTTC
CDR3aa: CASNQWGPRTEQYF

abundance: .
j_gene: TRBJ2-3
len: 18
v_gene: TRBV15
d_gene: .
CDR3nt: TGTGCCACCAGCAGAGATAAGTTCACCGACCCCAGCACAGATACGCAGTATTTT
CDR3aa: CATSRDKFTDPSTDTQYF

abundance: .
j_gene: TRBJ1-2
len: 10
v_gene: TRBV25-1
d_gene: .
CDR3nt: TGTGCCAGCAGTCTAGAAGGCTACACCTTC
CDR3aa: CASSLEGYTF

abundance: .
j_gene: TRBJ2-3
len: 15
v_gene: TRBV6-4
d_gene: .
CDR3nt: TGTGCCAGCAGTGACTCGGCTTACCCCTTCGATACGCAGTATTTT
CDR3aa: CASSDSAYPFDTQYF

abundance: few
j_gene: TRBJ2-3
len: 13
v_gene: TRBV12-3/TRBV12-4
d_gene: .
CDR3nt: TGTGCCAGCAGTCGACTAGTCACAGATACGCAGTATTTT
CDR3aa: CASSRLVTDTQYF

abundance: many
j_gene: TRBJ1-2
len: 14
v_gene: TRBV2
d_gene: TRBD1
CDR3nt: TGTGCCAGCAGCCCGGGACAGGCTAACTATGGCTACACCTTC
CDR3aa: CASSPGQANYGYTF

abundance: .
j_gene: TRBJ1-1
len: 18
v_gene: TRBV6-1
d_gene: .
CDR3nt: TGTGCCAGCAGTGAAGCGATGTGGGAGGGCTTAGTGAACACTGAAGCTTTCTTT
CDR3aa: CASSEAMWEGLVNTEAFF

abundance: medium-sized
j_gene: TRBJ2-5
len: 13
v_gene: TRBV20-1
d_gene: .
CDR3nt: TGCAGTGCAACAGGGTGGGGGCAAGAGACCCAGTACTTC
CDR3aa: CSATGWGQETQYF

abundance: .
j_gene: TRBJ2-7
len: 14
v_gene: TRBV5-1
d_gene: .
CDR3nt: TGCGCCAGCGGCCGGGGGGACAACTTCTACGAGCAGTACTTC
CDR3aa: CASGRGDNFYEQYF

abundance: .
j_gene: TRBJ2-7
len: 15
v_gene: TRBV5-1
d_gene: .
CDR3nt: TGCGCCAGCAGCTTGGCGGGGACGGAGAACTACGAGCAGTACTTC
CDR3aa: CASSLAGTENYEQYF

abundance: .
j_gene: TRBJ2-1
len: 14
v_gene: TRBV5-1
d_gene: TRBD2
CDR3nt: TGCGCCAGCAGCTCTAGCGGGAGTAGGAATGAGCAGTTCTTC
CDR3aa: CASSSSGSRNEQFF

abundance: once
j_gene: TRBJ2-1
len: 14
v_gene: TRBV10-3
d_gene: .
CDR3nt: TGTGCCATCGGGTCAAGCAGCTCCTACAATGAGCAGTTCTTC
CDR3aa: CAIGSSSSYNEQFF

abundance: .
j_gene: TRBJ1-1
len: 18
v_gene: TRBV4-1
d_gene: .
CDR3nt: TGCGCCAGCAGCCCAAAAAGACCGCCAATACAGGGAGACACTGAAGCTTTCTTT
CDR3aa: CASSPKRPPIQGDTEAFF

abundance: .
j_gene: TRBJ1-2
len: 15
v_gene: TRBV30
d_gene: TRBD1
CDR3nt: TGTGCCTGGAGTGAAGGGGGCCTTTCGCCTTATGGCTACACCTTC
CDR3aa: CAWSEGGLSPYGYTF

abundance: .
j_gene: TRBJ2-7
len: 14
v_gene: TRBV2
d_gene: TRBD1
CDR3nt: TGTGCCAGCAGTGACCCGGGACAGGGGTTCGAGCAGTACTTC
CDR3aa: CASSDPGQGFEQYF

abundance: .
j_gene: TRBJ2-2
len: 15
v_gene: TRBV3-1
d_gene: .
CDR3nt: TGTGCCAGCAGCCAAGTGCGGCTGGATACCGGGGAGCTGTTTTTT
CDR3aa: CASSQVRLDTGELFF

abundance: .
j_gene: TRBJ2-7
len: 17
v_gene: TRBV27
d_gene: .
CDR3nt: TGTGCCAGCAGTCCCTCTCGTGGCAGGATTGACATCTACGAGCAGTACTTC
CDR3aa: CASSPSRGRIDIYEQYF

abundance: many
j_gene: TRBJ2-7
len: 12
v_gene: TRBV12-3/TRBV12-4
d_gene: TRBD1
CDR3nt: TGTGCCAGCAGCCCGACAGGGATTGAGCAGTACTTC
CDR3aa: CASSPTGIEQYF

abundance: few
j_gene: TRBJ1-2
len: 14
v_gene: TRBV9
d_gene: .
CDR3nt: TGTGCCAGCAGCGTAGACCCTTATCGAGACGGCTACACCTTC
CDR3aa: CASSVDPYRDGYTF

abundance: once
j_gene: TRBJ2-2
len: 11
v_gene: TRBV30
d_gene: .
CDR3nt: TGTGCCTGGAGTGTTATCGGGGAGCTGTTTTTT
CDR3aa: CAWSVIGELFF

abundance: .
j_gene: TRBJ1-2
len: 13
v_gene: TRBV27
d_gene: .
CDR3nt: TGTGCCAGCAGTTTCTGGTATAACTATGGCTACACCTTC
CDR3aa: CASSFWYNYGYTF

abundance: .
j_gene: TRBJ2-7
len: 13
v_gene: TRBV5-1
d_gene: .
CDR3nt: TGCGCCAGCAGCACAGCACTGAACTACGAGCAGTACTTC
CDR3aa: CASSTALNYEQYF

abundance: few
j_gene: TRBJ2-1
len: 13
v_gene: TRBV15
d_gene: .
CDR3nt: TGTGCCACCAGCAGAGACAGCCCCTGGGGGCAGTTCTTC
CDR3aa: CATSRDSPWGQFF

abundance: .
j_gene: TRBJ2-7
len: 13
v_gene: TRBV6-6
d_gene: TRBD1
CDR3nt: TGTGCCAGCATCGGGACAGGGTCTGTGGCGCAGTACTTC
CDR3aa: CASIGTGSVAQYF

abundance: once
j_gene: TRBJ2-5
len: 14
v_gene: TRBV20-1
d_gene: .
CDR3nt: TGCAGTGCTAGAGATCGATATGGCAGAGAGACCCAGTACTTC
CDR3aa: CSARDRYGRETQYF

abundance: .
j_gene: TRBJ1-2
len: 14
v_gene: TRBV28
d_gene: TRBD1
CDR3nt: TGTGCCAGCAGACGACAGGGGGAAGGTCATGGCTACACCTTC
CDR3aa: CASRRQGEGHGYTF

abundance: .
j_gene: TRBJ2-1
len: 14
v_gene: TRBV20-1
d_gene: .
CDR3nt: TGCAGTGCCCGAGACGGGGTTGGGGGGATTGAGCAGTTCTTC
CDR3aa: CSARDGVGGIEQFF

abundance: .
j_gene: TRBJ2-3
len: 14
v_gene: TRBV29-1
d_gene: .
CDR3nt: TGCAGCGTCGTGGACGGGGGACATGGAGATACGCAGTATTTT
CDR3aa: CSVVDGGHGDTQYF

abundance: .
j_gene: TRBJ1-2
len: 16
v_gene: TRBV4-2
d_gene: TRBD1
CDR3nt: TGTGCCAGCAGCCCGGGGACAGTTCTTCCCTCTGGGGGCTACACCTTC
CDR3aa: CASSPGTVLPSGGYTF

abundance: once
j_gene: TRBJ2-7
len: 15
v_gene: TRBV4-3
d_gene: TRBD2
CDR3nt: TGCGCCAGCAGCCATAGGCGCGGGGGGGCCGACGAGCAGTACTTC
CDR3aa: CASSHRRGGADEQYF

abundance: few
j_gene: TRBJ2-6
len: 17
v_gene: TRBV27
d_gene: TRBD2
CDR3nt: TGTGCCAGCAGTTTACTAGCGGGGAGCTCTGGGGCCAACGTCCTGACTTTC
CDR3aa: CASSLLAGSSGANVLTF

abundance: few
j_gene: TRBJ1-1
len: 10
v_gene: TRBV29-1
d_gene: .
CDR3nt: TGCAGCGTTGTGGTCACTGAAGCTTTCTTT
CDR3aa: CSVVVTEAFF

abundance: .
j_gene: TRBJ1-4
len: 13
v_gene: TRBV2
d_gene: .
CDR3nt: TGTGCCAGCAGGATGGGGGCGCTTGAAAAACTGTTTTTT
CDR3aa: CASRMGALEKLFF

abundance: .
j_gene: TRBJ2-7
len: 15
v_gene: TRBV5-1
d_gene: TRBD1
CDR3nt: TGCGCCAGCAGCGCGGAGGTCGGACAGGGCTACGAGCAGTACTTC
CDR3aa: CASSAEVGQGYEQYF

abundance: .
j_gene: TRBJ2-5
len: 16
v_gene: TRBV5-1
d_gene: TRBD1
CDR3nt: TGCGCCAGCAGCTTGACCGGGACAGAATTTCAAGAGACCCAGTACTTC
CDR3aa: CASSLTGTEFQETQYF

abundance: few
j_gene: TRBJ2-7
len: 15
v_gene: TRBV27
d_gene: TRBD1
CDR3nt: TGTGCCAGCACTTACGGGACAGGGCCTTCCTACGAGCAGTACTTC
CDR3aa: CASTYGTGPSYEQYF